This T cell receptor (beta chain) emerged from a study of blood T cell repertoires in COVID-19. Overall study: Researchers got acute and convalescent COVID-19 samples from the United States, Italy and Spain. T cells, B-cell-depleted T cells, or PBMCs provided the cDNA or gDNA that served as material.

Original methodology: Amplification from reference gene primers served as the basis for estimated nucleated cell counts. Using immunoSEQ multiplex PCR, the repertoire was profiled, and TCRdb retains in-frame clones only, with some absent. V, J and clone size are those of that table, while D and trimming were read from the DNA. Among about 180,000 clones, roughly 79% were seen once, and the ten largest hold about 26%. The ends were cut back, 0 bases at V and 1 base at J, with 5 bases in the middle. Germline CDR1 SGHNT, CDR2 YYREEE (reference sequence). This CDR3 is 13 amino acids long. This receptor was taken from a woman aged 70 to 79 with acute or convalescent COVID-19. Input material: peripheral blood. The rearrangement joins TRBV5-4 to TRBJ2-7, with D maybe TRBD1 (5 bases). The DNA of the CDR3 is TGTGCCAGCAGCTTGGGACAGTCCTACGAGCAGTACTTC. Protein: CASSLGQSYEQYF.